This paragraph covers one TCR beta chain sequence. The antigen is undetermined. The source of the sample is a study of cytomegalovirus exposure and HLA in healthy donors. Primers for the PCR totalled 60 Vbeta and 13 Jbeta. Profiled with immunoSEQ multiplex PCR; TCRdb holds only in-frame clones, not every one. The sample has 200,000 to 250,000 clones, about 81% seen once; the top ten hold 5.4%. Findings of the study overall: As immune exposure information, only CMV serostatus was available. Some V segments (TRBV6-2 and TRBV6-3 among them) were excluded as indistinguishable.

This CDR3 contains 15 residues. Per germline, CDR1 SGHNT and CDR2 YENEEA. The ends were cut back, 5 bases at V and 1 base at J, with 14 bases in the middle. The chain uses TRBV11-3 and TRBJ1-1, with D tentatively TRBD1 (5 bases). The clonotype comes from a woman between 40 and 55 years old in good health and CMV-seropositive. The sample was PBMCs. This CDR3 reads CASSNHPDRNTEAFF. CDR3 nucleotides: TGTGCCAGCAGCAACCACCCCGACAGGAACACTGAAGCTTTCTTT.